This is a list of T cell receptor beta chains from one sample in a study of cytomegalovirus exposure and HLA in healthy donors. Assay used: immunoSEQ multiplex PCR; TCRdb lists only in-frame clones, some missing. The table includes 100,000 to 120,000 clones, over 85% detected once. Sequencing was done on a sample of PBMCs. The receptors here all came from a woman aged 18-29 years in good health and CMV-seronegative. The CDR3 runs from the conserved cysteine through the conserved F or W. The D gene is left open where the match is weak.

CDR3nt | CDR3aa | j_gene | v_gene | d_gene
TGCGCCAGCAGCCAAGACATGGGACAGAGATCTAACTATGGCTACACCTTC | CASSQDMGQRSNYGYTF | TRBJ1-2 | TRBV4-3 | TRBD1
TGTGCCAGTAGTATTGTTGGTCCGGGAGTAAGCGTCAATGAGCAGTTCTTC | CASSIVGPGVSVNEQFF | TRBJ2-1 | TRBV19 | -
TGTGCCAGCAGCGTATCCCCTGGACAGTCCTATAATTCACCCCTCCACTTT | CASSVSPGQSYNSPLHF | TRBJ1-6 | TRBV9 | -
TGTGCCAGCAGTTACACTAGCGGGAGAGGAACCGGGGAGCTGTTTTTT | CASSYTSGRGTGELFF | TRBJ2-2 | TRBV6-5 | TRBD2
TGCGCCAGCAGGGACAGGGCGGCTGGAAACACCATATATTTT | CASRDRAAGNTIYF | TRBJ1-3 | TRBV5-1 | TRBD1
TGTGCCAGCAGCCTATACAGGGCGGGTGGCTACACCTTC | CASSLYRAGGYTF | TRBJ1-2 | TRBV6-5 | -
TGTGCCAGCAGTTCCACCCGGGGGAAGTACTTC | CASSSTRGKYF | TRBJ2-5 | TRBV28 | -
TGTGCCAGCTTCCCAGGCACAGATACGCAGTATTTT | CASFPGTDTQYF | TRBJ2-3 | TRBV6-6 | -
TGCGCCAGCAGCCAAAGGGTTCCGGGAGAACGAGAGACCCAGTACTTC | CASSQRVPGERETQYF | TRBJ2-5 | TRBV4-3 | -
TGTGCCAGCAACCACGGGACAGACGGGCAGTTCTTC | CASNHGTDGQFF | TRBJ2-1 | TRBV6-5 | TRBD1